The rows below give T cell receptor beta chains drawn from one sample of a study of B cell selection in AIRE deficiency. Generated by immunoSEQ multiplex PCR, the TCRdb table keeps only in-frame clones and is missing some. The sample yields about 14,000 clones, about 92% seen once. Sequenced: Tregs sorted from PBMCs. The receptor source for this set is a human donor with AIRE deficiency. Both conserved end residues are part of each CDR3. D genes are given only for firm matches. Only part of the rows carry a size: once, few, many, or a class if the clone is expanded.

j_call v_call clone_size d_call cdr3_nt cdr3_aa
TRBJ2-3 TRBV7-2 . . TGTGCCAGCAGCCCCTACACAGATACGCAGTATTTT CASSPYTDTQYF
TRBJ2-3 TRBV11-3 . TRBD2 TGTGCCAGCAGCTTAGGGACTAGCGGCACAGATACGCAGTATTTT CASSLGTSGTDTQYF
TRBJ1-2 TRBV5-4 . TRBD1 TGTGCCAGCAGCCAATACAGGGGGAACTATGGCTACACCTTC CASSQYRGNYGYTF
TRBJ1-6 TRBV6-4 once . TGTGCCAGCAGTTTTGGCTCCTATAATTCACCCCTCCACTTT CASSFGSYNSPLHF
TRBJ1-2 TRBV19 . . TGTGCCAGTAGTATGGCAGGCGCTTACTATGGCTACACCTTC CASSMAGAYYGYTF
TRBJ2-7 TRBV25-1 . . TGTGCCAGCAGTGGAGCAAACTGGTTGCAAAACTTC CASSGANWLQNF
TRBJ1-1 TRBV5-4 . TRBD1 TGTGCCAGCAGAAATGGACAGGGGAACACTGAAGCTTTCTTT CASRNGQGNTEAFF
TRBJ2-1 TRBV4-3 once . TGCGCCAGCAGCCAAGAAGCAGGCGGGATCCCCTACAATGAGCAGTTCTTC CASSQEAGGIPYNEQFF
TRBJ2-3 TRBV27 . TRBD2 TGTGCCAGCAGGGGACTAGCGGTCACAGATACGCAGTATTTT CASRGLAVTDTQYF
TRBJ2-3 TRBV5-4 . . TGTGCCTGCAACGGGAGAAACACAGATACGCAGTATTTT CACNGRNTDTQYF
TRBJ1-3 TRBV10-3 . . TGTGCCATCAGTGGGGCTCTAGGGGTCGGAAACACCATATATTTT CAISGALGVGNTIYF
TRBJ2-1 TRBV7-3 . TRBD2 TGTGCCAGCAGCTTAGCCATAGCGGGGGAGCAGTTCTTC CASSLAIAGEQFF